This TCR beta chain emerged from a study of beta chain features in type 1 diabetes. General study results and limits: A greater similarity of naive, central memory and Treg TCRB repertoires was seen among patients than among healthy donors. A moderate, significant TCRB CDR3 shortening appeared in type 1 diabetes across four CD4+ subsets.

A word on this clone: As yet, its antigen is unknown.

The V and J ends lost 5 bases and 6 bases, in that order; junction bases with no gene match: 4. The CDR3 length is 13 residues. The V gene's germline CDR1 is SQVTM and CDR2 ANQGSEA. Reverse transcription of all isolated RNA meant that expressed TCRB transcripts were sequenced. TCRdb's copy holds only in-frame clones and misses some; the assay was immunoSEQ multiplex PCR. The sample yields more than 250,000 clones, 14% seen once. The authors sorted CD4+ naive, central memory, regulatory and stem cell-like memory cells via CD45RO/CCR7/CD25/CD127/CD95/CD27. Over 95% purity was reached by all sorted populations.

This rearrangement joins TRBV29-1 to TRBJ1-4, with TRBD1 matching over 9 bases. The sequencing sample was made of naive CD4+ T cells from blood. The source is a man between 25 and 39 years old with type 1 diabetes. The CDR3 protein is CSVLRQGDEKLFF. As DNA, the CDR3 is TGCAGCGTTTTGAGACAGGGGGATGAAAAACTGTTTTTT.